This is a list of T cell receptor beta chains from one sample in a study of blood T cell repertoires in COVID-19. Generated by immunoSEQ multiplex PCR, the TCRdb table keeps only in-frame clones and is missing some. Here the sample spans over 100,000 clones, about 90% being singletons. Sequencing used peripheral blood. These receptors were taken from a man aged 50 to 59 with active COVID-19. Both conserved end residues are part of each CDR3. Each record gives: D gene, clone size, V gene, J gene, CDR3 DNA, CDR3 protein. The D gene is left open where the match is weak. Clone size is not always given. Where it is, it says once, few, many or a class for expanded clones.

d_call: .
clone_size: few
v_call: TRBV7-3
j_call: TRBJ1-2
cdr3_nt: TGTGCCAGCAGCCCCCGGAGAGATGGCTACACCTTC
cdr3_aa: CASSPRRDGYTF

d_call: TRBD1
clone_size: .
v_call: TRBV6-6
j_call: TRBJ1-6
cdr3_nt: TGTGCCAGCAGTTGGAGACAGGGTGGCAATTCACCCCTCCACTTT
cdr3_aa: CASSWRQGGNSPLHF

d_call: TRBD2
clone_size: .
v_call: TRBV11-1
j_call: TRBJ2-5
cdr3_nt: TGTGCCAGCAGCCAAGGACTAGCGGGAGGGGAGACCCAGTACTTC
cdr3_aa: CASSQGLAGGETQYF

d_call: TRBD1
clone_size: once
v_call: TRBV5-6
j_call: TRBJ1-5
cdr3_nt: TGTGCCAGCAGCACCGGGACAGGGGACCGTCAGCCCCAGCATTTT
cdr3_aa: CASSTGTGDRQPQHF

d_call: TRBD2
clone_size: .
v_call: TRBV5-1
j_call: TRBJ2-1
cdr3_nt: TGCGCCAGCAGCTTGCGGCTAGCGGGGGGGCATTCGGAGGATGAGCAGTTCTTC
cdr3_aa: CASSLRLAGGHSEDEQFF

d_call: .
clone_size: .
v_call: TRBV29-1
j_call: TRBJ1-1
cdr3_nt: TGCAGCGTTGAAGATCGGCGGACTGAAGCTTTCTTT
cdr3_aa: CSVEDRRTEAFF

d_call: .
clone_size: .
v_call: TRBV23-1
j_call: TRBJ2-3
cdr3_nt: TGCGCCAGCAGTCAATGCAGGACAGAAAGCGCAGATACGCAGTATTTT
cdr3_aa: CASSQCRTESADTQYF

d_call: .
clone_size: .
v_call: TRBV12-3/TRBV12-4
j_call: TRBJ1-1
cdr3_nt: TGTGCCAGCACTAACAGTATGAACACTGAAGCTTTCTTT
cdr3_aa: CASTNSMNTEAFF

d_call: TRBD2
clone_size: .
v_call: TRBV9
j_call: TRBJ2-1
cdr3_nt: TGTGCCAGCAGCCCTAGCGGGGGGGCCGCCTCCTACAATGAGCAGTTCTTC
cdr3_aa: CASSPSGGAASYNEQFF

d_call: .
clone_size: .
v_call: TRBV30
j_call: TRBJ2-7
cdr3_nt: TGTGCCTGGAGAGGCGGGTCCTACGAGCAGTACTTC
cdr3_aa: CAWRGGSYEQYF

d_call: TRBD1
clone_size: .
v_call: TRBV4-2
j_call: TRBJ2-2
cdr3_nt: TGTGCCAGCAGCCAAGTACAGGGGCCCACCGGGGAGCTGTTTTTT
cdr3_aa: CASSQVQGPTGELFF

d_call: .
clone_size: .
v_call: TRBV4-1
j_call: TRBJ2-7
cdr3_nt: TGCGCCAGCAGCCAAAAGGCCTTCGTCCCTTCACAGGGCTCCTACGAGCAGTACTTC
cdr3_aa: CASSQKAFVPSQGSYEQYF

d_call: .
clone_size: .
v_call: TRBV7-9
j_call: TRBJ2-7
cdr3_nt: TGTGCCAGCTCCCTAAACGACGAGCAGTACTTC
cdr3_aa: CASSLNDEQYF

d_call: TRBD2
clone_size: .
v_call: TRBV7-2
j_call: TRBJ2-1
cdr3_nt: TGTGCCAGCAGCTTAAGCGGGGGGGCCTCCTACAATGAGCAGTTCTTC
cdr3_aa: CASSLSGGASYNEQFF

d_call: TRBD2
clone_size: once
v_call: TRBV5-1
j_call: TRBJ2-1
cdr3_nt: TGCGCCAGCATGATAGCGGGGGCGTCTCGGGAGCAGTTCTTC
cdr3_aa: CASMIAGASREQFF

d_call: .
clone_size: .
v_call: TRBV21-1
j_call: TRBJ2-5
cdr3_nt: TGTGCCAGCAGCAAAGTCGGGAGCGCAGGACAGGGAAGAGAGACCCAGTACTTC
cdr3_aa: CASSKVGSAGQGRETQYF

d_call: TRBD2
clone_size: .
v_call: TRBV30
j_call: TRBJ2-7
cdr3_nt: TGTGCCTGGAGTGGACTAGCGGGGGTCTTCATGGAGTACTTC
cdr3_aa: CAWSGLAGVFMEYF

d_call: TRBD2
clone_size: .
v_call: TRBV7-9
j_call: TRBJ2-3
cdr3_nt: TGTGCCAGCAGCCAGCTAGCGGGGGGCCTCACAGATACGCAGTATTTT
cdr3_aa: CASSQLAGGLTDTQYF

d_call: .
clone_size: .
v_call: TRBV5-1
j_call: TRBJ1-4
cdr3_nt: TGCGCCAGCAGCTTGTTAGGGGGGGATGAAAAACTGTTTTTT
cdr3_aa: CASSLLGGDEKLFF

d_call: TRBD1
clone_size: once
v_call: TRBV2
j_call: TRBJ1-2
cdr3_nt: TGTGCCAGCAGTGGACTATCCGGGACAGCCGGCGGCTACACCTTC
cdr3_aa: CASSGLSGTAGGYTF

d_call: TRBD2
clone_size: .
v_call: TRBV5-1
j_call: TRBJ2-1
cdr3_nt: TGCGCCAGCAGCTTGGGGGGACTAGACTACAATGAGCAGTTCTTC
cdr3_aa: CASSLGGLDYNEQFF

d_call: TRBD1
clone_size: .
v_call: TRBV7-9
j_call: TRBJ2-2
cdr3_nt: TGTGCCAGCAGCCCGGGACAGAAGACCGGGGAGCTGTTTTTT
cdr3_aa: CASSPGQKTGELFF

d_call: .
clone_size: .
v_call: TRBV3-1/TRBV3-2
j_call: TRBJ1-4
cdr3_nt: TGTGCCAGCAGTCCAGCCAGGCCAACTAATGAAAAACTGTTTTTT
cdr3_aa: CASSPARPTNEKLFF

d_call: TRBD1
clone_size: .
v_call: TRBV5-5
j_call: TRBJ1-2
cdr3_nt: TGTGCCAGCAGCAACCGGGACAGGGACTATGGCTACACCTTC
cdr3_aa: CASSNRDRDYGYTF

d_call: .
clone_size: once
v_call: TRBV30
j_call: TRBJ1-2
cdr3_nt: TGTGCCTGGCGGAGATCAACTAACTATGGCTACACCTTC
cdr3_aa: CAWRRSTNYGYTF

d_call: .
clone_size: .
v_call: TRBV6-2/TRBV6-3
j_call: TRBJ1-1
cdr3_nt: TGTGCCAGCAGTAAAGACCGAGGGACTGAAGCTTTCTTT
cdr3_aa: CASSKDRGTEAFF

d_call: TRBD2
clone_size: .
v_call: TRBV7-2
j_call: TRBJ2-1
cdr3_nt: TGTGCCAGCAGCTTAGGAGGGCCTAGCGGGGCAAATGAGCAGTTCTTC
cdr3_aa: CASSLGGPSGANEQFF